This T cell receptor (beta chain) was retrieved from a study of T-cell memory formation after mild COVID-19 (dated by TCRdb to the early 2020s). A note on the overall study: TCR sequence clusters from the two donors were found to be largely donor specific. The cohort comprised two young, previously healthy adult volunteers, one female and one male. Longitudinal TCRalpha and TCRbeta repertoire sequencing tracked T-cell clones expanding and contracting after mild COVID-19 in a couple of donors.

CDR1 and CDR2, looked up from the germline V gene (reference sequence), are SGHNT and YYREEE. Trimmed from V: 5 bases; trimmed from J: 7 bases; junction bases lacking a gene match: 7. The CDR3 has 13 amino acids, counting the end cysteine and phenylalanine. Left in the record is the CDR3 DNA by itself, 39 bases read in frame from the first base. On the study overall, not on this receptor specifically: The study covered only two mild cases, and larger cohorts including severe cases with pre-infection samples were considered necessary. Clones contracting from day 15 to 85 had balanced CD4/CD8 phenotypes, while a second wave expanding from day 15 to 37 was biased towards CD4+. Contracting CD4+ clones turned up mainly in the CM and EM memory subsets, whereas EMRA was where CD8+ clones were enriched. Whether the second-wave clones peaking on day 37 were SARS-CoV-2 specific was not confirmed. The detection of some responding clones in pre-infection memory suggests that pre-existing cross-reactive memory T cells joined the SARS-CoV-2 response.

Ficoll-Paque density gradient centrifugation was the method used to isolate PBMCs. Reads for this sample came from an Illumina NovaSeq 6000. cDNA libraries for TCRalpha and TCRbeta were prepared by 5'RACE using constant-segment primers, with sample barcodes and unique molecular identifiers added. Trizol reagent was used to extract RNA from every sample. The libraries were amplified in two PCR steps, and the second step added a second sample barcode and Illumina TruSeq adapters. Libraries were sequenced on an Illumina NovaSeq with 2 x 150 bp paired-end reads. In the source study's methods: With migec v1.2.7, reads were demultiplexed and then collapsed into UMI-guided consensus sequences. Using mixcr v2.1.11, UMI consensuses were aligned to TRA and TRB V and J templates and then assembled into clonotypes. Expanded or contracted clonotypes were those called significant by both edgeR and NoisET, with noise models trained on biological replicates. edgeR calls used a false discovery rate-adjusted p below 0.01 and a log2 fold-change threshold of 1. As an exploratory analysis of dynamics, PCA with hierarchical clustering was applied to max-normalized trajectories of the 1000 most abundant clonotypes. Separately sequenced CD4+ and CD8+ repertoires were used to assign a CD4 or CD8 phenotype to each responding clone. The raw public data were reprocessed by TCRdb itself: fastp quality trimming at Q25, MiXCR clonotype calling, in-frame beta chains only. Here each entry gathers all rows of one CDR3 protein and keeps the most common genes and DNA. The V and J calls come from TCRdb's annotation, not from the publication. This sample gives some 120,000 distinct CDR3 sequences in total; 17% of them show up just once. The ten top clones hold 4.5% to 6.5% of the sample.

Details on this clonotype: Its recognized antigen is unknown. No base quality values were provided; no much bigger clone lies one nucleotide off.

The sequencing input was PBMCs or a T cell subset sorted from them (not recorded which). This clonotype originated in a man younger than 30 who had mild COVID-19 (a few samples of this study predate the infection). The sample titles of this study are shuffled in the database, so cell type and time point are left out; the donor was told from shared clones. The V gene is TRBV5-4 and the J gene is TRBJ1-2, with 8 bases matching TRBD1. The DNA reads as follows: TGTGCCAGCAGATTGACAGGGGAAGGTGGCTACACCTTC. It encodes CASRLTGEGGYTF. Supplemented by the reference TRBV5-4 and TRBJ1-2 proteins around the CDR3, the complete variable domain is ETGVTQSPTHLIKTRGQQVTLRCSSQSGHNTVSWYQQALGQGPQFIFQYYREEENGRGNFPPRFSGLQFPNYSSELNVNALELDDSALYLCASRLTGEGGYTFGSGTRLTVV.